Following are 22 T cell receptor beta chains from one sample sequenced in a study of somatic mutations in cytotoxic T cells in rheumatoid arthritis. Profiled with immunoSEQ multiplex PCR; TCRdb holds only in-frame clones, not every one. The data contain roughly 32,000 clones, around four fifths of them singletons. The sample comprised CD8+ T cells sorted from blood. The source is an adult with rheumatoid arthritis.

This clone was seen a handful of times. The chain links TRBV19 to TRBJ1-1; no reliable D call. Germline CDR1 is LNHDA and CDR2 is SQIVND (reference sequence). The V and J ends lost 5 bases and 0 bases respectively, with 7 bases between them. The CDR3 contains 13 residues. The CDR3, as DNA: TGTGCCAGTAGTTTGAAGGTGAACACTGAAGCTTTCTTT. Protein sequence: CASSLKVNTEAFF.

The chain carries TRBV11-3 and TRBJ2-7; a weak D match, TRBD1 (5 bases). Germline assignment: CDR1 SGHNT and CDR2 YENEEA. This CDR3 has 15 residues. V dropped 5 bases and J dropped 2 bases, with 16 bases sitting between them. The DNA of the CDR3 is TGTGCCAGCAGCCAGACAGTCCTTCCCACCTACGAGCAGTACTTC. Translation: CASSQTVLPTYEQYF.

The sample holds a few counts of this clone. This sequence joins TRBV30 and TRBJ1-4; 9 bases match TRBD1. Per germline, CDR1 GTSNPN and CDR2 SVGIG (reference sequence). J was trimmed by 7 bases and V by 1 base; bases with no gene match: 4. This CDR3 has 14 residues. CDR3 loop: CAWSGTGESEKLFF. DNA for the CDR3: TGTGCCTGGAGTGGGACAGGGGAGTCTGAAAAACTGTTTTTT.

This CDR3 is CASRRQGDTGELFF. The CDR3 bases are TGTGCCAGCCGACGACAGGGCGACACCGGGGAGCTGTTTTTT. The rearrangement links TRBV6-1 to TRBJ2-2, with 7 bases lining up with TRBD1. The CDR3 is made up of 14 amino acids. The germline V gene has CDR1 MNHNS and CDR2 SASEGT. Trimming took 8 bases from V and 3 from J; bases not matched to a gene: 6.

The V gene is TRBV5-1, the J gene TRBJ2-7; possibly TRBD2 for D (6 bases). Germline CDR1 reads SGHRS; CDR2 reads YFSETQ. V lost 5 bases, J lost 0 bases, and 12 bases lay in between. The CDR3 sequence is 14 residues long. This CDR3 reads CASRDYGVSYEQYF. CDR3 in DNA: TGCGCCAGCAGGGACTACGGTGTCTCCTACGAGCAGTACTTC.

This clone was found once. The CDR3 region is CASSSPDRGIGEQFF. The CDR3 DNA is TGTGCCAGCAGCTCCCCAGACAGGGGAATCGGTGAGCAGTTCTTC. The J gene is TRBJ2-1, the V gene TRBV13; 8 positions match TRBD1. The CDR3 has 15 residues. V shed 4 bases, J shed 9 bases, and the junction held 11 bases outside the gene matches. Germline loops: CDR1 PRHDT, CDR2 FYEKMQ (reference sequence).

The chain carries TRBV9 and TRBJ1-5; D unresolved. In germline, CDR1 is SGDLS, CDR2 YYNGEE. V lost 4 bases, J lost 1 base, and 12 bases lay in between. This CDR3 contains 15 residues. The CDR3 loop reads CASSLARGSNQPQHF. In DNA, the CDR3 is TGTGCCAGCAGCTTAGCTAGAGGGAGCAATCAGCCCCAGCATTTT.

The J gene is TRBJ1-5, the V gene TRBV4-1, with 10 nucleotides matching TRBD1. From germline, CDR1 is MGHRA and CDR2 YSYEKL. V shed 3 bases and J 6 bases; nucleotides not matched to a gene: 8. The CDR3 is 16 residues long. The CDR3 here is CASSQRFGTGVQPQHF. DNA for the CDR3: TGCGCCAGCAGCCAGCGTTTCGGGACAGGGGTTCAGCCCCAGCATTTT.

The chain employs TRBV13 and TRBJ1-3; TRBD1 is a possible D gene (5 bases). Trimming pared 6 bases from V and 1 base from J, leaving 7 bases between. CDR3 size: 13 residues. Per germline, CDR1 PRHDT and CDR2 FYEKMQ (reference sequence). The CDR3 DNA follows: TGTGCCAGCAGGCAGGGATCTGGAAACACCATATATTTT. Its translation is CASRQGSGNTIYF.

The gene calls are TRBV4-1 and TRBJ1-2; unclear D gene. The germline gives CDR1 MGHRA, CDR2 YSYEKL. Trimming cost V 0 bases and J 2 bases, with 10 bases left between them. The CDR3 sequence is 15 residues long. The CDR3 sequence is CASSQETAHNYGYTF. The CDR3 nucleotides are TGCGCCAGCAGCCAAGAAACTGCACACAACTATGGCTACACCTTC.

The chain recombines TRBV7-8 with TRBJ2-2; D ambiguous. From germline, CDR1 is SGHVS and CDR2 FQNEAQ. The CDR3 is 15 amino acids. V lost 0 bases, J lost 2 bases, and 7 bases lay in between. Here the CDR3 DNA reads TGTGCCAGCAGCTTAGCGGTGAGAAACACCGGGGAGCTGTTTTTT. Its protein is CASSLAVRNTGELFF.

This chain links TRBV28 with TRBJ2-3, with D possibly matching TRBD2 (6 bases). This CDR3 region has 14 residues. Trimming left V 7 bases short and J 3 bases short, with 14 bases between. Germline CDR1 and CDR2: MDHEN and SYDVKM. The CDR3 DNA reads as TGTGCCAGCACAGCGGGTCTATGGACAGATACGCAGTATTTT. Its translation: CASTAGLWTDTQYF.

The sample holds a few counts of this clone. This CDR3 reads CAWRPGYTEAFF. CDR3 nucleotide sequence: TGTGCCTGGAGGCCCGGCTACACTGAAGCTTTCTTT. The chain carries TRBV30 and TRBJ1-1, with D unclear. Per the germline V gene, CDR1 is GTSNPN and CDR2 is SVGIG (reference sequence). V was trimmed by 3 bases and J by 3 bases, leaving 8 bases between them. The CDR3 length is 12 residues.

This chain connects TRBV4-3 to TRBJ2-6; no clear D gene. The ends were cut back, 1 base at V and 0 bases at J, with 13 bases in the middle. CDR1 LGHNA and CDR2 YSLEER come from the germline V gene. The CDR3 has 18 amino acids. CDR3 region: CASSQVAWAISGANVLTF. CDR3 bases: TGCGCCAGCAGCCAAGTTGCCTGGGCTATCTCTGGGGCCAACGTCCTGACTTTC.

The chain carries TRBV6-5 and TRBJ2-7, with D perhaps given as TRBD1 or TRBD2 (5 bases each). CDR1 and CDR2 (germline): MNHEY, SVGAGI. With 2 bases removed from V and 3 bases from J, the gap between germline ends came to 14 bases. CDR3 length: 15 amino acids. The CDR3 nucleotides read TGTGCCAGCAGTTACGGCGAGGGGAACCACTACGAGCAGTACTTC. Encoded protein: CASSYGEGNHYEQYF.

The chain is built from TRBV5-8 and TRBJ2-7; 7 bases line up with TRBD2. CDR3 length: 13 amino acids. The germline CDR1 and CDR2 sequences are SGHTS and YDEGEE. Trimming took 3 bases from V and 6 from J; bases not matched to a gene: 6. The CDR3 bases are TGTGCCAGCAGCTCCGCGGGGGACCGCGAGCAGTACTTC. As protein: CASSSAGDREQYF. The full variable domain, in which reference TRBV5-8 and TRBJ2-7 provide the parts outside the CDR3, is EAGVTQSPTHLIKTRGQQATLRCSPISGHTSVYWYQQALGLGLQFLLWYDEGEERNRGNFPPRFSGRQFPNYSSELNVNALELEDSALYLCASSSAGDREQYFGPGTRLTVT.

This chain connects TRBV28 to TRBJ1-2, with a possible D match to TRBD1 (6 bases). This CDR3 is 13 amino acids long. Germline V gene sequence: CDR1 MDHEN, CDR2 SYDVKM. Trimming took off 2 bases at V and 6 bases at J, with 10 bases between the two ends. The CDR3 spells CASSLTGYHGYTF. The CDR3 coding sequence is TGTGCCAGCAGTTTAACAGGGTACCATGGCTACACCTTC.

This chain links TRBV27 with TRBJ1-3; D remains ambiguous. The V gene lost 0 bases and the J gene lost 1 base, with 4 bases spanning the gap. From germline, CDR1 is MNHEY and CDR2 SMNVEV (reference sequence). The CDR3 length is 14 residues. CDR3 sequence: CASSLSGSGNTIYF. The CDR3 bases are TGTGCCAGCAGTTTATCTGGGTCTGGAAACACCATATATTTT.

The chain joins TRBV4-1 to TRBJ1-5; TRBD1 is a possible D gene (6 bases). Trimming took off 5 bases at V and 2 bases at J, with 10 bases between the two ends. The germline CDR1 and CDR2 sequences are MGHRA and YSYEKL. This CDR3 spans 14 amino acids. CDR3 DNA: TGCGCCAGCAGCGTACAGGGTGGCAATCAGCCCCAGCATTTT. Protein product: CASSVQGGNQPQHF.

Here the CDR3 reads CASSQGSGELFF. The CDR3 DNA is TGTGCCAGCAGCCAAGGTTCCGGGGAGCTGTTTTTT. The chain links TRBV14 to TRBJ2-2; D gene ambiguous. Trimming removed 1 base at V and 6 bases at J, with 3 bases between. Germline V CDR1 and CDR2: SGHDN, FVKESK. The CDR3 contains 12 residues.

The gene calls are TRBV11-3 and TRBJ2-1, with a tentative D call TRBD2 (5 bases). CDR3 length equals 17 residues. V lost 3 bases, J lost 0 bases, and 15 bases lay in between. Germline V gene sequence: CDR1 SGHNT, CDR2 YENEEA. The CDR3 nucleotides read TGTGCCAGCAGCTTGTCCCCCCTAACTAGCTCCTACAATGAGCAGTTCTTC. Translation gives CASSLSPLTSSYNEQFF.

The CDR3 nucleotides are TGTGCCAGCAGCGAGGGGAGGGGAAAACTGTTTTTT. Its protein product is CASSEGRGKLFF. The J gene is TRBJ1-4, the V gene TRBV9; possibly TRBD1 for D (5 bases). This CDR3 is 12 amino acids long. Trimming pared 3 bases from V and 10 bases from J, leaving 10 bases between. Germline V gives CDR1 SGDLS, CDR2 YYNGEE. Full variable domain (remainder filled in from reference TRBV9 and TRBJ1-4): DSGVTQTPKHLITATGQRVTLRCSPRSGDLSVYWYQQSLDQGLQFLIQYYNGEERAKGNILERFSAQQFPDLHSELNLSSLELGDSALYFCASSEGRGKLFFGSGTQLSVL.